Listed below are T cell receptor beta chains from one sample, sequenced in a study of T-cell reconstitution after alpha-beta-depleted transplantation in children. A single record per CDR3 protein comes from TCRdb applying MiXCR to the PCR reads. Of thousands of distinct CDR3 sequences detected, under 20% appear once; the ten largest clones hold roughly 12%. The specimen comprised PBMCs, mostly from graft donor cells, sampled 60 days after TCRalphabeta/CD19-depleted stem cell transplant. The source of these receptors is a male patient between 5 and 17 years old who had a stem cell transplant for acute myeloid leukemia, so the T cells may come from the graft donor. CDR3s leave out the opening cysteine and the closing phenylalanine or tryptophan. A D gene is named only where the DNA matches it firmly. Some rows have no size entry. The others give once, few or many, or a class for an expanded clone.

J gene | clone size | V gene | CDR3 length | D gene | CDR3 protein
TRBJ1-2 | medium-sized | TRBV6-5 | 11 | . | ASSYRAIYGYT
TRBJ2-4 | few | TRBV20-1 | 13 | . | SASGGIATKNIQY
TRBJ2-7 | few | TRBV3-1 | 14 | TRBD2 | ASSPTPGLLSYEQY
TRBJ2-2 | . | TRBV15 | 13 | . | ATSRGSANTGELF
TRBJ2-7 | . | TRBV30 | 8 | . | AWNLHEQY
TRBJ2-1 | medium-sized | TRBV6-1 | 12 | TRBD2 | ASSPPIGRGEQF
TRBJ2-3 | few | TRBV28 | 13 | . | ASNSIETSTDTQY
TRBJ2-6 | medium-sized | TRBV7-9 | 13 | . | ASSLGDVGANVLT
TRBJ2-7 | medium-sized | TRBV20-1 | 8 | . | SAREREQY
TRBJ1-5 | . | TRBV28 | 13 | TRBD1 | ASRQGTGGGQPQH
TRBJ2-5 | medium-sized | TRBV20-1 | 13 | TRBD2 | SASLAARNQETQY
TRBJ1-2 | few | TRBV28 | 11 | TRBD1 | ASNRDSNYGYT
TRBJ2-7 | few | TRBV7-2 | 13 | TRBD2 | ASSLGLAGGREQY
TRBJ1-4 | . | TRBV29-1 | 11 | TRBD1 | SVGDRIGEKLF
TRBJ1-2 | medium-sized | TRBV10-3 | 13 | . | AISDGGGANYGYT
TRBJ1-2 | . | TRBV6-1 | 9 | . | ASSTGYGYT
TRBJ2-7 | . | TRBV7-2 | 15 | TRBD2 | ASSLNSGSAGGGEQY
TRBJ2-7 | few | TRBV5-6 | 13 | TRBD1 | ASSRNRDRSHEQY
TRBJ2-1 | medium-sized | TRBV24-1 | 16 | . | ATSDPTPSSEFGNEQF
TRBJ1-1 | medium-sized | TRBV5-1 | 14 | . | ASSFDGTPRNTEAF
TRBJ2-7 | . | TRBV28 | 12 | . | ASSGTLPSYEQY
TRBJ2-1 | . | TRBV20-1 | 12 | TRBD2 | SAHSGRAFNEQF